A single sample gave rise to the 25 T cell receptor beta chains below, sequenced in a study of CD8 T cells in ankylosing spondylitis. TCRdb re-derived calls from the 5' RACE reads in MiXCR, one entry per CDR3 protein. The data show some 240,000 distinct CDR3 sequences, roughly 18% seen once. Sequenced: blood, either unsorted or a sorted T cell fraction (not recorded which). All receptors come from a male donor with ankylosing spondylitis or in good health (not recorded which).

In this sample, this clonotype turned up a few times. In DNA, the CDR3 is TGTGCCAGCAGTTTCTTGGGTCGTGAGCAGTTCTTC. Translation: CASSFLGREQFF. The rearrangement uses TRBV27 and TRBJ2-1; unclear D gene. Trimming stripped 3 bases from V and 9 bases from J, with 9 bases between. The CDR3 covers 12 residues. Per the germline V gene, CDR1 is MNHEY and CDR2 is SMNVEV (reference sequence).

This sequence joins TRBV27 and TRBJ1-5, with D hard to call. The CDR3 has 13 residues. Germline assignment: CDR1 MNHEY and CDR2 SMNVEV (reference sequence). Deletions cut 2 bases from V and 3 bases from J, with 5 bases between. The CDR3: CASSLRVNQPQHF. CDR3 nucleotides: TGTGCCAGCAGTTTACGTGTCAATCAGCCCCAGCATTTT.

Notes on this clonotype: One end of the junction does not line up with germline, which may come from a read error. The chain recombines TRBV27 with TRBJ2-7; 10 bases match TRBD1. This CDR3 is 17 amino acids long. Per germline, CDR1 MNHEY and CDR2 SMNVEV (reference sequence). The CDR3 DNA is TGTTCCAGCAGCAAGGACAGGGGGATCACCAGCTCCTACGAGCAGTACTTC. Its translation is CSSSKDRGITSSYEQYF.

The chain couples TRBV2 to TRBJ2-1; D uncertain. Trimming took 6 bases from V and 4 from J, leaving 1 base between them. The CDR3 extends over 10 amino acids. Germline V lookup: CDR1 SNHLY, CDR2 FYNNEI. The CDR3 protein is CASRYNEQFF. The DNA of the CDR3 is TGTGCCAGCAGGTACAATGAGCAGTTCTTC.

This clonotype was counted only a few times. CDR3 in amino acids: CSARDQAGGIYEQYF. DNA of the CDR3: TGCAGTGCTAGAGATCAGGCGGGAGGAATCTACGAGCAGTACTTC. The chain employs TRBV20-1 and TRBJ2-7; TRBD2 matches at 8 bases. From germline, CDR1 is DFQATT and CDR2 SNEGSKA (reference sequence). The CDR3 length is 15 residues. The junction had 7 bases not matched to a gene; V was cut back by 0 bases and J by 3 bases.

This clonotype was seen a handful of times. At one of its ends the junction is not consistent with the germline gene, which may arise from a read error. The V call is TRBV6-6, the J call TRBJ2-7; no reliable D call. The CDR3 consists of 12 residues. The germline V gene encodes CDR1 MNHNY and CDR2 SVGAGI (reference sequence). CDR3 DNA sequence: TGTGCCAGCAGTTACTCCGTTACGATGCAGAGCTTC. It yields the protein CASSYSVTMQSF.

This clonotype showed up many times. The chain has TRBV20-1 and TRBJ1-5; D is possibly TRBD1 (5 bases). V lost 6 bases to trimming and J lost 2 bases, with 14 bases between them. The CDR3 loop spans 14 amino acids. CDR1 and CDR2 (germline): DFQATT, SNEGSKA (reference sequence). Here the CDR3 reads CSALVIGGNQPQHF. The CDR3 region has the DNA TGCAGTGCACTGGTTATAGGGGGCAATCAGCCCCAGCATTTT.

This clonotype was counted between two and nine times. V gene TRBV28 combines with J gene TRBJ2-1; the D gene is possibly TRBD2 (5 bases). The CDR3 covers 15 residues. Germline V gene lookup returns CDR1 MDHEN and CDR2 SYDVKM. V dropped 3 bases and J dropped 5 bases, with 14 bases sitting between them. The CDR3 here is CASSFGGPNDNEQFF. CDR3 DNA sequence: TGTGCCAGCAGTTTCGGCGGGCCGAATGACAATGAGCAGTTCTTC.

The sample holds a few counts of this clonotype. The rearrangement uses TRBV7-8 and TRBJ1-2; 7 positions match TRBD1. Germline assignment: CDR1 SGHVS and CDR2 FQNEAQ. The CDR3 extends over 14 amino acids. V lost 5 bases to trimming and J lost 7 bases; unmatched junction nucleotides: 10. The chain's CDR3 is CASSPGTATSGYTF. CDR3 bases: TGTGCCAGCAGCCCCGGGACAGCCACTAGTGGCTACACCTTC. Full variable domain (rest looked up from reference TRBV7-8 and TRBJ1-2): GAGVSQSPRYKVAKRGQDVALRCDPISGHVSLFWYQQALGQGPEFLTYFQNEAQLDKSGLPSDRFFAERPEGSVSTLKIQRTQQEDSAVYLCASSPGTATSGYTFGSGTRLTVV.

This clonotype was detected ten times or more. The chain recombines TRBV4-1 with TRBJ1-1; 8 bases align to TRBD1. There are 14 residues in the CDR3. With V trimmed by 4 bases and J by 2 bases, 3 bases remained unmatched. In germline, CDR1 is MGHRA, CDR2 YSYEKL. For the CDR3, the DNA is TGCGCCAGCAGCCCTGGACAGGGCAACACTGAAGCTTTCTTT. This codes for CASSPGQGNTEAFF.

The chain couples TRBV4-1 to TRBJ1-2; maybe TRBD1 (6 bases). The CDR3 is made up of 20 amino acids. Between the trimmed V and J ends, which lost 2 bases and 2 bases, there was a span of 27 bases. Germline V lookup: CDR1 MGHRA, CDR2 YSYEKL. The CDR3 bases are TGCGCCAGCAGCCAATCTCAGTACATGGTGCCAGGGGACTCAAACTATGGCTACACCTTC. Its protein is CASSQSQYMVPGDSNYGYTF.

This clonotype appeared a few times. The chain carries TRBV6-5 and TRBJ2-3; 7 bases align to TRBD2. CDR1 and CDR2 from the germline V gene are MNHEY and SVGAGI. Trimming at V came to 0 bases and at J to 0 bases, leaving 9 bases not matched to a gene. This CDR3 has 18 residues. The CDR3 is CASSYSPLASGSTDTQYF. DNA of the CDR3: TGTGCCAGCAGTTACTCGCCGTTAGCTAGCGGTAGCACAGATACGCAGTATTTT.

In its sample, this clonotype was seen a few times. The chain is built from TRBV12-3 or TRBV12-4 and TRBJ2-7; 11 bases are shared with TRBD1. CDR3 length: 15 residues. V shed 2 bases and J 2 bases; nucleotides not matched to a gene: 2. CDR3 nucleotides: TGTGCCAGCAGTTTATTGGACAGGGGGCCCTACGAGCAGTACTTC. Translation: CASSLLDRGPYEQYF.

The table lists this clonotype with a few counts. This rearrangement joins TRBV4-2 to TRBJ2-7; D might be TRBD1 or TRBD2, each matching 6 bases. The CDR3 has 17 amino acids. The V gene lost 0 bases and the J gene lost 3 bases, with 18 bases spanning the gap. Per germline, CDR1 LGHNA and CDR2 YNFKEQ. CDR3 residues: CASSQDRGSGRGYEQYF. The DNA for the CDR3 is TGTGCCAGCAGCCAAGATCGGGGGTCCGGCAGGGGCTACGAGCAGTACTTC.

This clonotype was counted a few times. The genes are TRBV4-3 and TRBJ2-1; 8 bases are shared with TRBD2. From germline, CDR1 is LGHNA and CDR2 YSLEER. The CDR3 is made up of 17 amino acids. V lost 0 bases and J lost 7; bases outside the gene matches: 11. CDR3 protein: CASSQDPLGAGVNEQFF. The CDR3 region has the DNA TGCGCCAGCAGCCAAGATCCCCTGGGAGCGGGAGTGAATGAGCAGTTCTTC.

The rearrangement uses TRBV28 and TRBJ2-1; D not resolved. Germline CDR1 is MDHEN and CDR2 is SYDVKM. V was trimmed by 6 bases and J by 9 bases, leaving 24 bases between them. This CDR3 contains 16 residues. CDR3: CASRSPGPGPGSEQFF. As DNA, the CDR3 is TGTGCCAGCAGGTCACCTGGCCCCGGGCCGGGTAGTGAGCAGTTCTTC.

In its sample, this clonotype was seen many times. The chain uses TRBV6-5 and TRBJ1-1; D possibly corresponds to TRBD1 (5 bases). Germline CDR1 reads MNHEY; CDR2 reads SVGAGI. This CDR3 contains 13 residues. V was trimmed by 3 bases and J by 7 bases, leaving 12 bases between them. The CDR3 DNA reads as TGTGCCAGCAGTTATCAAGGGAGGGGTGAAGCTTTCTTT. It encodes CASSYQGRGEAFF.

This clonotype was counted a few times. The chain carries TRBV12-3 or TRBV12-4 and TRBJ1-3, with D uncertain. CDR3 length equals 11 residues. V lost 3 bases to trimming and J lost 4 bases, with 1 base between them. The DNA of the CDR3 is TGTGCCAGCAGTTTGGGAAACACCATATATTTT. It yields the protein CASSLGNTIYF.

The chain joins TRBV11-2 to TRBJ2-1; a possible D gene is TRBD1 (6 bases). Germline V gene data show CDR1 as SGHAT and CDR2 as FQNNGV. The CDR3 length is 15 residues. Trimming took 2 bases from V and 6 from J, leaving 14 bases between them. CDR3 bases: TGTGCCAGCAGCTTATTCGGTTCCAGGGGCAATGAGCAGTTCTTC. Protein product: CASSLFGSRGNEQFF.

The J gene is TRBJ1-1, the V gene TRBV5-1; TRBD1 is a possible D gene (5 bases). Between the trimmed V and J ends, which lost 4 bases and 1 base, there was a span of 14 bases. The CDR3 has 15 amino acids. The germline V gene has CDR1 SGHRS and CDR2 YFSETQ. The CDR3 DNA sequence: TGCGCCAGCAGCAGTCTCGGGGGTGAGAACACTGAAGCTTTCTTT. Translation gives CASSSLGGENTEAFF.

This clonotype has just a few counts. V gene TRBV9 combines with J gene TRBJ2-5; 8 nucleotides align to TRBD2. Per germline, CDR1 SGDLS and CDR2 YYNGEE. After removal of 3 bases from V and 1 base from J, the junction contained 8 bases not matched to a gene. The CDR3 spans 16 residues. CDR3 region: CASSAPGLGIQETQYF. The DNA for the CDR3 is TGTGCCAGCAGCGCACCGGGACTAGGAATCCAAGAGACCCAGTACTTC.

The V gene is TRBV4-3, the J gene TRBJ1-1; possible D gene TRBD1, 6 bases. V was clipped by 6 bases and J by 3 bases, with 20 bases between them. Germline V CDR1 and CDR2: LGHNA, YSLEER. The CDR3 contains 16 residues. CDR3 amino acids: CASSWGQGILDTEAFF. CDR3 DNA sequence: TGCGCCAGCAGTTGGGGTCAGGGGATCCTGGACACTGAAGCTTTCTTT.

This clonotype was picked up many times. The V and J genes are TRBV29-1 and TRBJ2-7, with 7 nucleotides matching TRBD1. The CDR3 sequence is 13 residues long. J gave up 4 bases and V 6 bases, and 9 bases lay outside the gene matches. Germline V gene lookup returns CDR1 SQVTM and CDR2 ANQGSEA. In DNA, the CDR3 is TGCAGCGTCGCCACAGGGGCGGCGTACGAGCAGTACTTC. Translation gives CSVATGAAYEQYF.

The rearrangement uses TRBV29-1 and TRBJ2-1, with D perhaps TRBD1 (6 bases). CDR3 length: 15 amino acids. Germline V gene data show CDR1 as SQVTM and CDR2 as ANQGSEA. The V gene lost 3 bases and the J gene lost 2 bases, with 14 bases spanning the gap. The CDR3 DNA reads TGCAGCGTTGAGCCGGGACACCTGGCCTACAATGAGCAGTTCTTC. This codes for CSVEPGHLAYNEQFF.

The rearrangement links TRBV12-3 or TRBV12-4 to TRBJ1-1; D unclear. V was cut by 6 bases and J by 3 bases, with 11 bases left in between. The CDR3 loop spans 13 amino acids. The CDR3 bases are TGTGCCAGCAGCCTGGGCATCTACACTGAAGCTTTCTTT. It specifies CASSLGIYTEAFF.